This TCR beta chain is drawn from a study of blood T cell repertoires in COVID-19. Clones were sequenced by immunoSEQ multiplex PCR, and TCRdb holds only the in-frame ones, with some missing. The table records hundreds of thousands of clones, roughly 89% of them present only once. V lost 5 bases, J lost 3 bases, and 8 bases lay in between. CDR1 LGHNA and CDR2 YSLEER come from the germline V gene. The CDR3 is made up of 13 amino acids. The receptor was isolated from a woman under 30 who had recovered from COVID-19. The J gene is TRBJ1-5, the V gene TRBV4-3, with D possibly being TRBD1 (5 bases). What was sequenced was peripheral blood. The CDR3 reads CASSVGVNQPQHF. In DNA form, the CDR3 reads TGCGCCAGCAGCGTAGGGGTCAATCAGCCCCAGCATTTT.